These 7 T cell receptor beta chains share one sample of origin, sequenced in a study of CD8 T cells in Susac syndrome. A quantity of about 0.5 to 1 ug RNA underwent reverse transcription using random hexamers. TCRdb reprocessed the immunoSEQ multiplex PCR reads via MiXCR and lists one record per CDR3 protein. The data show over 150,000 distinct CDR3 sequences, approximately 95% seen once. Sequencing was done on a sample of CD4+ T cells from PBMCs. These receptor sequences come from a human donor with multiple sclerosis.

CDR3 sequence (DNA): TGTGCCAGCAGTCCGGGACAGGGCACCGAGCCCCAGCATTTT. Translating it yields CASSPGQGTEPQHF. This chain links TRBV27 with TRBJ1-5; 9 bases align to TRBD1. There are 14 residues in the CDR3. The V gene end was trimmed by 5 bases and the J gene end by 8 bases; junction bases not matched to a gene: 7. Germline CDR1 and CDR2: MNHEY and SMNVEV (reference sequence).

CDR3 region: CASLLQGVDGYTF. The DNA for the CDR3 is TGTGCCAGCCTACTTCAGGGGGTCGATGGCTACACCTTC. The J gene is TRBJ1-2, the V gene TRBV2; 7 nucleotides match TRBD1. Germline V gene lookup returns CDR1 SNHLY and CDR2 FYNNEI. CDR3 length: 13 residues. Trimming took 8 bases from V and 6 from J; bases not matched to a gene: 9.

This chain joins TRBV2 and TRBJ2-3; 7 nucleotides match TRBD2. Looked up from germline, CDR1 is SNHLY and CDR2 is FYNNEI. The trim removed 8 bases at V and 6 bases at J, leaving 11 bases unmatched. The length of the CDR3 is 14 residues. The CDR3 loop reads CASETAGAADTQYF. The CDR3 region has the DNA TGTGCCAGCGAGACTGCGGGAGCCGCCGATACGCAGTATTTT.

This chain connects TRBV29-1 to TRBJ1-5; D is unclear. Germline V gene data show CDR1 as SQVTM and CDR2 as ANQGSEA. The CDR3 spans 12 residues. Trimming pared 5 bases from V and 4 bases from J, leaving 9 bases between. The DNA of the CDR3 is TGCAGCGTTATGGGAGATAATCAGCCCCAGCATTTT. Translating gives CSVMGDNQPQHF.

A single count supports this clonotype. This chain links TRBV5-6 with TRBJ2-5; 10 bases line up with TRBD1. The CDR3 is made up of 15 amino acids. The V segment lost 4 bases and the J segment 2 bases; nucleotides outside the gene matches: 5. The germline CDR1 and CDR2 sequences are SGHDT and YYEEEE. CDR3 protein: CASSPDRGIQETQYF. The CDR3 nucleotides are TGTGCCAGCAGCCCGGACAGGGGGATACAAGAGACCCAGTACTTC.

Comments on this clonotype: Germline is not matched at one junction end, which may reflect a read error. The chain uses TRBV7-2 and TRBJ2-7; TRBD1 might be the D (5 bases). From germline, CDR1 is SGHTA and CDR2 FQGNSA. This CDR3 contains 13 residues. CDR3 in DNA: TGCGCCAGCAGCGTCGACAGATCCTACGAGCAGTACTTC. As protein: CASSVDRSYEQYF.

The V gene is TRBV14, the J gene TRBJ2-2, with D perhaps matching TRBD1 or TRBD2 (5 bases each). The V end was cut by 1 base, the J end by 3 bases, with 12 bases between. Germline assignment: CDR1 SGHDN and CDR2 FVKESK. There are 16 residues in the CDR3. CDR3 region: CASSQAPGHYTGELFF. For the CDR3, the DNA is TGTGCCAGCAGCCAAGCCCCGGGGCACTACACCGGGGAGCTGTTTTTT. The complete variable domain, with remaining parts taken from reference TRBV14 and TRBJ2-2, reads EAGVTQFPSHSVIEKGQTVTLRCDPISGHDNLYWYRRVMGKEIKFLLHFVKESKQDESGMPNNRFLAERTGGTYSTLKVQPAELEDSGVYFCASSQAPGHYTGELFFGEGSRLTVL.